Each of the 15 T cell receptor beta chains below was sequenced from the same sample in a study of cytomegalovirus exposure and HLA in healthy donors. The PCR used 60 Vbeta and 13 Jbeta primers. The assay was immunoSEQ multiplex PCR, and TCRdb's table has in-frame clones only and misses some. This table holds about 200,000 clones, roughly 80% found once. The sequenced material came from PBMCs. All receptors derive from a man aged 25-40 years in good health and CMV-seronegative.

CDR3 region: CASSPSSTDTQYF. CDR3 bases: TGTGCCAGCAGTCCCTCTAGCACAGATACGCAGTATTTT. The genes are TRBV27 and TRBJ2-3; D unresolved. V gave up 5 bases and J gave up 0 bases, with 6 bases separating them. CDR1 and CDR2 (germline): MNHEY, SMNVEV (reference sequence). The CDR3 consists of 13 residues.

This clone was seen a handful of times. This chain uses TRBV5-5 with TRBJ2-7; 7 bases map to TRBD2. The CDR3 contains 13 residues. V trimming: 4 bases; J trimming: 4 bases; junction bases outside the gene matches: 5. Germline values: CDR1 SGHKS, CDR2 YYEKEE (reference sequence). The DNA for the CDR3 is TGTGCCAGCAGCACGGTCGGGGGGTACGAGCAGTACTTC. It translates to CASSTVGGYEQYF. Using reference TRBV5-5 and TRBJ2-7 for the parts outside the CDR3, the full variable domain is DAGVTQSPTHLIKTRGQQVTLRCSPISGHKSVSWYQQVLGQGPQFIFQYYEKEERGRGNFPDRFSARQFPNYSSELNVNALLLGDSALYLCASSTVGGYEQYFGPGTRLTVT.

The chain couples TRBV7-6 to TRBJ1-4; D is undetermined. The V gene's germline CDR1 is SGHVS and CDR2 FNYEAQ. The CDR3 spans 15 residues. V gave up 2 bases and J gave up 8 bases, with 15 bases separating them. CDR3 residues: CASSLSTASNEKLFF. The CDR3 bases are TGTGCCAGCAGCTTAAGCACCGCCTCAAACGAAAAACTGTTTTTT.

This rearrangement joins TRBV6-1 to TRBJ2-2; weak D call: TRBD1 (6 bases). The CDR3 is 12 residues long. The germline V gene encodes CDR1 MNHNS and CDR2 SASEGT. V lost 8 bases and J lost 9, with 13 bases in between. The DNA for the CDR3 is TGTGCCAGCTTACAGGGACGATGGGAGCTGTTTTTT. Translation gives CASLQGRWELFF.

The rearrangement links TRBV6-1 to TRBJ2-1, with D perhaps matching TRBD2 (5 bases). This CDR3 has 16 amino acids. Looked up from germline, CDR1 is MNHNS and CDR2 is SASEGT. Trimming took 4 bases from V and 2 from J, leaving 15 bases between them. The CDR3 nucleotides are TGTGCCAGCAGTGCGCGGGCAGGAGGAACCTACAATGAGCAGTTCTTC. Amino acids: CASSARAGGTYNEQFF.

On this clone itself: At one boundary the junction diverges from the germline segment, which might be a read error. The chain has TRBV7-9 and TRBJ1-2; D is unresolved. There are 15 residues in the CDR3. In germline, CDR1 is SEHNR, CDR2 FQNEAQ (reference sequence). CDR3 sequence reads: CSSSLPSVKNYGYTF. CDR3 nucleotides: TGTTCCAGCAGCTTACCCAGCGTGAAGAACTATGGCTACACCTTC.

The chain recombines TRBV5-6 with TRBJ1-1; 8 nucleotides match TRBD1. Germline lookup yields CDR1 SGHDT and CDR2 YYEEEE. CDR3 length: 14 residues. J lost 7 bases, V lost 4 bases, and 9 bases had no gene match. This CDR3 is CASSGGQELNEAFF. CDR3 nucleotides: TGTGCCAGCAGCGGGGGACAGGAGCTGAATGAAGCTTTCTTT.

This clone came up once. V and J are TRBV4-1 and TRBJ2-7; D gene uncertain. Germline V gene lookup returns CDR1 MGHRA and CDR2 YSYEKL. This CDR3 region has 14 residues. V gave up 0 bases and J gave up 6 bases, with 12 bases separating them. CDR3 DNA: TGCGCCAGCAGCCAAGACTCCTTTAAAATCGAGCAGTACTTC. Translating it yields CASSQDSFKIEQYF.

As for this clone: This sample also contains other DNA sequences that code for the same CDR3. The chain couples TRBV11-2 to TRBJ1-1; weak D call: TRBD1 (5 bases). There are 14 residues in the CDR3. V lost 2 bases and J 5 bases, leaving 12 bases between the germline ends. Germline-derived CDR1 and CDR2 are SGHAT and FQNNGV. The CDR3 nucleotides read TGTGCCAGCAGCTTATGGGAGGGGCGGACTGAAGCTTTCTTT. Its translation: CASSLWEGRTEAFF.

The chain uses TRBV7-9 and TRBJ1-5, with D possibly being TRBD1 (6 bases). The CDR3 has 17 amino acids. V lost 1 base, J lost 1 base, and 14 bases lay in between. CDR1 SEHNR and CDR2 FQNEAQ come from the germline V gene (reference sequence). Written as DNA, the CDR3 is TGTGCCAGCAGCTTAGGGGCAGGGGCGGACAGCAATCAGCCCCAGCATTTT. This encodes CASSLGAGADSNQPQHF. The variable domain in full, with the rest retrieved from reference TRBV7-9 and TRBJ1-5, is DTGVSQNPRHKITKRGQNVTFRCDPISEHNRLYWYRQTLGQGPEFLTYFQNEAQLEKSRLLSDRFSAERPKGSFSTLEIQRTEQGDSAMYLCASSLGAGADSNQPQHFGDGTRLSIL.

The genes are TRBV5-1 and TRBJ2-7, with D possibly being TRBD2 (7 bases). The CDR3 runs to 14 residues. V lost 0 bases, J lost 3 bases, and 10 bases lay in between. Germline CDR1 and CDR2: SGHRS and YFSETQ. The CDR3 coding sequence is TGCGCCAGCAGCTTGGCAGGGGAGGGCTACGAGCAGTACTTC. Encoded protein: CASSLAGEGYEQYF.

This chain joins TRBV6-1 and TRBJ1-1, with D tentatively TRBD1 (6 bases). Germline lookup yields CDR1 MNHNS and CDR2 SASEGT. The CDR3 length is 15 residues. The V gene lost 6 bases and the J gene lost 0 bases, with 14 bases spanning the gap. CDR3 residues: CASRKGQWMNTEAFF. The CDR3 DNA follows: TGTGCCAGCAGAAAAGGACAGTGGATGAACACTGAAGCTTTCTTT.

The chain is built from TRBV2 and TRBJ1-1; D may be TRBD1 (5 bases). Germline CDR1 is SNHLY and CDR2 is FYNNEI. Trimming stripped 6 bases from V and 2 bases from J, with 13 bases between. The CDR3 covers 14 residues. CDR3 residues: CASSFRVLNTEAFF. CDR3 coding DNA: TGTGCCAGCAGCTTCAGGGTTCTCAACACTGAAGCTTTCTTT.

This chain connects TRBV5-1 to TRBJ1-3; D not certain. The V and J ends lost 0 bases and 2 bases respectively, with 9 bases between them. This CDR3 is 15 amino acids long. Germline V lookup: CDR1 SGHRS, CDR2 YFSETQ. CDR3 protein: CASSLEEGAGNTIYF. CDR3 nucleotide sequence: TGCGCCAGCAGCTTGGAAGAGGGAGCTGGAAACACCATATATTTT.

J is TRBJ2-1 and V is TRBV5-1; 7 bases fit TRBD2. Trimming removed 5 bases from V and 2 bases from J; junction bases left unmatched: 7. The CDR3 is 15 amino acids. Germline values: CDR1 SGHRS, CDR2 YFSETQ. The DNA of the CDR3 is TGCGCCAGCAGAGGGGCGGGGGTTACCTACAATGAGCAGTTCTTC. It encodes CASRGAGVTYNEQFF.